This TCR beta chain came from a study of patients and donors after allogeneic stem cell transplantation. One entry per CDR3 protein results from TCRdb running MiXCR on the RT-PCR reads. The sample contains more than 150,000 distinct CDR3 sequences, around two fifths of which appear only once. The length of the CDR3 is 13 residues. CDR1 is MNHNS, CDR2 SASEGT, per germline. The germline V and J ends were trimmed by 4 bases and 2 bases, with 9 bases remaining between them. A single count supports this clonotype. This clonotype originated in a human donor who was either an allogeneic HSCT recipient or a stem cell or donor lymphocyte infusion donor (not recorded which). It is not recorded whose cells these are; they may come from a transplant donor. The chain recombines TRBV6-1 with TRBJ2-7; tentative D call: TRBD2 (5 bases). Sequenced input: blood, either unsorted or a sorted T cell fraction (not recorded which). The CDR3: CASSVETTYEQYF. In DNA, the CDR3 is TGTGCCAGCAGTGTCGAGACTACCTACGAGCAGTACTTC.